Below are 8 T cell receptor beta chains sequenced from a single sample in a study of PD-1 and CTLA-4 blockade in melanoma. Data came from immunoSEQ multiplex PCR; TCRdb stores just in-frame clones and leaves some out. There are tens of thousands of clones in the sample; around 88% occur only once, and approximately 8% lies in the top ten. This material consisted of CD8+ T cells from peripheral blood, taken before anti-PD-1 treatment. The receptors derive from a human donor with melanoma.

The genes are TRBV30 and TRBJ1-1; no reliable D call. V gave up 0 bases and J gave up 2 bases, with 10 bases separating them. Per the germline V gene, CDR1 is GTSNPN and CDR2 is SVGIG (reference sequence). The CDR3 runs to 14 residues. The CDR3 protein is CAWSVGSSNTEAFF. The CDR3 bases are TGTGCCTGGAGTGTAGGGAGTAGCAACACTGAAGCTTTCTTT.

The chain is built from TRBV9 and TRBJ2-3; 11 bases agree with TRBD2. Germline V gene lookup returns CDR1 SGDLS and CDR2 YYNGEE. The junction had 15 bases not matched to a gene; V was cut back by 4 bases and J by 2 bases. CDR3 length: 19 residues. The CDR3, as DNA: TGTGCCAGCAGCCCACGACTAGCGGGGCCGATGGGGGCCACAGATACGCAGTATTTT. It encodes CASSPRLAGPMGATDTQYF.

The J gene is TRBJ2-1, the V gene TRBV12-5, with 8 bases matching TRBD1. Germline V gene sequence: CDR1 LGHNT, CDR2 FRNRAP. The CDR3 sequence is 15 residues long. With V trimmed by 1 base and J by 8 bases, 7 bases remained unmatched. This chain's CDR3 is CASGLGQGRNDEQFF. DNA of the CDR3: TGTGCTAGTGGTTTGGGACAGGGGCGGAATGATGAGCAGTTCTTC.

The V call is TRBV15, the J call TRBJ1-2; D is unclear. The V end lost 0 bases, the J end lost 0 bases, and 11 bases lay between the germline ends. The CDR3 has 16 residues. Germline V gene data show CDR1 as LNHNV and CDR2 as YYDKDF (reference sequence). CDR3: CATSRDRTPANYGYTF. CDR3 nucleotide sequence: TGTGCCACCAGCAGAGATCGAACTCCAGCTAACTATGGCTACACCTTC.

The V and J genes are TRBV19 and TRBJ2-7; D gene ambiguous. Germline V gene lookup returns CDR1 LNHDA and CDR2 SQIVND (reference sequence). V was trimmed by 8 bases and J by 0 bases, leaving 14 bases between them. CDR3 length: 14 amino acids. CDR3 in amino acids: CASEPAWGSYEQYF. In nucleotides, the CDR3 is TGTGCCAGTGAACCCGCATGGGGCTCCTACGAGCAGTACTTC.

The sample holds one count of this clone. This chain connects TRBV7-9 to TRBJ2-5; 7 bases line up with TRBD1. CDR1 and CDR2 (germline): SEHNR, FQNEAQ (reference sequence). This CDR3 is 14 amino acids long. V shed 2 bases and J 3 bases; nucleotides not matched to a gene: 3. The CDR3 loop reads CASSLLDREETQYF. The DNA for the CDR3 is TGTGCCAGCAGCTTACTTGACAGGGAAGAGACCCAGTACTTC.

The chain is built from TRBV7-9 and TRBJ2-5; TRBD1 matches 8 bases. CDR1 SEHNR and CDR2 FQNEAQ come from the germline V gene (reference sequence). The CDR3 totals 16 residues. Losses at the gene ends were 6 bases for V and 3 bases for J; bases not matched to a gene: 12. CDR3 sequence reads: CASSPMSRGREETQYF. Written as DNA, the CDR3 is TGTGCCAGCAGTCCTATGAGCAGGGGGCGTGAAGAGACCCAGTACTTC.

The chain employs TRBV4-1 and TRBJ2-5, with D possibly matching TRBD2 (5 bases). The CDR3 consists of 14 residues. Germline V gene sequence: CDR1 MGHRA, CDR2 YSYEKL. V was pared by 0 bases and J by 4 bases, with 9 bases between. The CDR3, as DNA: TGCGCCAGCAGCCAAGAAATTGGAGGAGAGACCCAGTACTTC. This translates into CASSQEIGGETQYF.